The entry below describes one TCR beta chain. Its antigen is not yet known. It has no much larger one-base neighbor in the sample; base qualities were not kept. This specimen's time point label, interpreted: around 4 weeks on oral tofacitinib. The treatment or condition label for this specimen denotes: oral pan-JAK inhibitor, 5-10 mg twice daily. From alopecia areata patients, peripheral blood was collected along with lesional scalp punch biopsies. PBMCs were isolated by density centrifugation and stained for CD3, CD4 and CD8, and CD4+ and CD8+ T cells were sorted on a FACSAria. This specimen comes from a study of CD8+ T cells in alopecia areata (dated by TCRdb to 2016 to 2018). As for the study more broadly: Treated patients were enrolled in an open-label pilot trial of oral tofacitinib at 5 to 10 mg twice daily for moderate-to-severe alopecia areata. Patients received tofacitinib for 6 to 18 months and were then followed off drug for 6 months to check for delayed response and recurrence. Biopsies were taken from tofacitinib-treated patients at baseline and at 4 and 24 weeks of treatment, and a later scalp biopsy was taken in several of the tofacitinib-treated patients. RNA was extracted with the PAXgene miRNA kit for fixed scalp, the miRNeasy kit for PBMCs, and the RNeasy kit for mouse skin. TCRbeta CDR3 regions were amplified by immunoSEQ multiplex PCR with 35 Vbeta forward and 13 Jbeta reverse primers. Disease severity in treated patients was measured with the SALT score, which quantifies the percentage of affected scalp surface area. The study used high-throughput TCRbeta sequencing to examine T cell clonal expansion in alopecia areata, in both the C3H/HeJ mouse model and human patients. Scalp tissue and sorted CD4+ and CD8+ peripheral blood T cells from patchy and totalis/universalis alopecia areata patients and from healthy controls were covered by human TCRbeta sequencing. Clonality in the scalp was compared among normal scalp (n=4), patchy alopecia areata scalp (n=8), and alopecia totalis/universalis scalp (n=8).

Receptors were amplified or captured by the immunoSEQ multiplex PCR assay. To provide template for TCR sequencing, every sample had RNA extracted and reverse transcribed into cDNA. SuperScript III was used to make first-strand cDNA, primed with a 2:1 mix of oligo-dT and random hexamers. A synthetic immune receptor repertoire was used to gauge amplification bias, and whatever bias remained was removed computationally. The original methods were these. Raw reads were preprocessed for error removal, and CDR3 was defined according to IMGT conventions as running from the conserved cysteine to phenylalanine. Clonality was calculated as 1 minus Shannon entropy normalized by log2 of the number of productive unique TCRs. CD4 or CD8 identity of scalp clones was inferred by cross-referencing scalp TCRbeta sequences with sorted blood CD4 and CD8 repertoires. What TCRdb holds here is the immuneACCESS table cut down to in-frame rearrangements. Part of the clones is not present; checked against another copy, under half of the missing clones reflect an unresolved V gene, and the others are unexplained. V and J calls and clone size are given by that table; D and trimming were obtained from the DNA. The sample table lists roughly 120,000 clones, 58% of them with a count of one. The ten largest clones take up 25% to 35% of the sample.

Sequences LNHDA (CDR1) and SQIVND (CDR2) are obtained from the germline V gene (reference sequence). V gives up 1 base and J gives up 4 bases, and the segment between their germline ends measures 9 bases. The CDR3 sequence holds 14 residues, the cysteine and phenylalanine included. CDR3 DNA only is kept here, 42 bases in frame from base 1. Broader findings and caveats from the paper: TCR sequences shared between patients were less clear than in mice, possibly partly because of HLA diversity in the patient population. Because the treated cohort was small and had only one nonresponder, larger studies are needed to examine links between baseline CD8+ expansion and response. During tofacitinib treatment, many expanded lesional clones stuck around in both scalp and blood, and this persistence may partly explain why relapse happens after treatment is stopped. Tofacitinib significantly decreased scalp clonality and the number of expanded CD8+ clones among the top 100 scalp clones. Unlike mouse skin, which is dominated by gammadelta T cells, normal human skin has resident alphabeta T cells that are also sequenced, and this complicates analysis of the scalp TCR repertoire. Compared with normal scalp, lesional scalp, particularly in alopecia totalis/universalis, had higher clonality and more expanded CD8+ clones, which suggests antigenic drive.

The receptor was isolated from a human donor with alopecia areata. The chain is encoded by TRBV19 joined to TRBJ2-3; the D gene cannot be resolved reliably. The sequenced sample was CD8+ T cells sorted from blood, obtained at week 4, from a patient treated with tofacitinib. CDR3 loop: CASSIGYRADTQYF. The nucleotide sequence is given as TGTGCCAGTAGTATAGGATACCGCGCAGATACGCAGTATTTT.